The 21 T cell receptor beta chains below were found in one sample sequenced in a study of cytomegalovirus exposure and HLA in healthy donors. Researchers ran the PCR with 60 Vbeta and 13 Jbeta primers. Sequencing used immunoSEQ multiplex PCR; TCRdb keeps in-frame clones, though not all of them. Of fewer than 85,000 clones listed, 65% to 80% are singletons. The sequencing sample was made of PBMCs. The receptors originated from a male donor in good health and CMV-seropositive.

CDR3 in amino acids: CASSPRTQAFEPNSPLHF. The CDR3 DNA reads as TGTGCCAGCTCACCTCGAACACAGGCGTTTGAACCTAATTCACCCCTCCACTTT. The rearrangement uses TRBV18 and TRBJ1-6; D possibly corresponds to TRBD1 (5 bases). Trimming cost V 3 bases and J 6 bases, with 21 bases left between them. The CDR3 is 18 residues long. Per the germline V gene, CDR1 is KGHSH and CDR2 is LQKENI. The variable domain in full, with the rest retrieved from reference TRBV18 and TRBJ1-6, is NAGVMQNPRHLVRRRGQEARLRCSPMKGHSHVYWYRQLPEEGLKFMVYLQKENIIDESGMPKERFSAEFPKEGPSILRIQQVVRGDSAAYFCASSPRTQAFEPNSPLHFGNGTRLTVT.

V usage is TRBV9 and J usage is TRBJ1-2, with no clear D. The length of the CDR3 is 13 residues. From germline, CDR1 is SGDLS and CDR2 YYNGEE. Trimming pared 0 bases from V and 4 bases from J, leaving 7 bases between. The CDR3, as DNA: TGTGCCAGCAGCGTAGGCGGGGTCTATGGCTACACCTTC. It specifies CASSVGGVYGYTF.

The CDR3 DNA reads TGTGCCACCATACCGGGACAGGGGGCGAGGAACACCGGGGAGCTGTTTTTT. Translated, it gives CATIPGQGARNTGELFF. The gene calls are TRBV21-1 and TRBJ2-2; TRBD1 reflects the table's D call only, with no check against the DNA. TRBV21-1 is termed a pseudogene. The CDR3 extends over 17 amino acids.

This clone was picked up a small number of times. The V call is TRBV27, the J call TRBJ1-5; the D gene is possibly TRBD1 (5 bases). CDR1 is MNHEY and CDR2 is SMNVEV in the germline V gene (reference sequence). CDR3 length: 17 residues. V lost 6 bases, J lost 2 bases, and 20 bases lay in between. The CDR3 bases are TGTGCCAGCAGCAGTTTGTCGGATCCGGGGGGCAATCAGCCCCAGCATTTT. Its translation is CASSSLSDPGGNQPQHF.

This chain connects TRBV7-3 to TRBJ2-2; TRBD2 matches at 10 bases. The CDR3 runs 15 residues. The germline V gene encodes CDR1 SGHTA and CDR2 FQGTGA. J lost 6 bases, V lost 3 bases, and 4 bases had no gene match. In DNA, the CDR3 is TGTGCCAGCAGCTTGGTACTAGCGGGATCCGGGGAGCTGTTTTTT. This translates into CASSLVLAGSGELFF.

The sample holds a few counts of this clone. The rearrangement links TRBV28 to TRBJ2-7; D is ambiguous. CDR1 MDHEN and CDR2 SYDVKM come from the germline V gene. The CDR3 runs to 12 residues. Trimming removed 2 bases from V and 2 bases from J, with 4 bases in between. CDR3 sequence reads: CASSLAAYEQYF. CDR3 DNA: TGTGCCAGCAGTTTAGCGGCCTACGAGCAGTACTTC.

The genes are TRBV5-6 and TRBJ2-3; D is ambiguous. CDR3 length: 12 amino acids. V dropped 4 bases and J dropped 2 bases, with 5 bases sitting between them. Germline CDR1 and CDR2: SGHDT and YYEEEE. The CDR3 DNA follows: TGTGCCAGCAGCCAAATCACAGATACGCAGTATTTT. Translating it yields CASSQITDTQYF.

This chain joins TRBV6-5 and TRBJ1-1; D is unclear. Germline V lookup: CDR1 MNHEY, CDR2 SVGAGI. Trimming took 0 bases from V and 4 from J, leaving 12 bases between them. The CDR3 is 15 residues long. The CDR3 loop is CASSYSINSGTEAFF. The CDR3 nucleotides read TGTGCCAGCAGTTACTCGATTAACTCAGGCACTGAAGCTTTCTTT.

The gene calls are TRBV2 and TRBJ1-5; no clear D gene. Germline CDR1 SNHLY, CDR2 FYNNEI. The V end lost 3 bases, the J end lost 0 bases, and 9 bases lay between the germline ends. The CDR3 length is 15 residues. The CDR3 DNA reads TGTGCCAGCAGTGACAGTCCTTATAGCAATCAGCCCCAGCATTTT. This encodes CASSDSPYSNQPQHF.

This rearrangement joins TRBV5-5 to TRBJ2-7; 8 bases are a match to TRBD1. From germline, CDR1 is SGHKS and CDR2 YYEKEE (reference sequence). The CDR3 has 15 amino acids. V gave up 0 bases and J gave up 6 bases; unmatched junction bases: 8. As DNA, the CDR3 is TGTGCCAGCAGCTTGGCCGCTGGCAGGGGGCTCGAGCAGTACTTC. Translating it yields CASSLAAGRGLEQYF.

Regarding this clone: A junction boundary mismatches the germline segment, possibly from a read error. The chain has TRBV7-9 and TRBJ2-5, with 7 positions matching TRBD1. Germline assignment: CDR1 SEHNR and CDR2 FQNEAQ (reference sequence). There are 15 residues in the CDR3. The CDR3 coding sequence is TGTTCCAGCAGCCAAACCTCGACAGGGACAGAGACCCAGTACTTC. It codes for CSSSQTSTGTETQYF.

The chain combines TRBV27 with TRBJ1-4; perhaps TRBD1 as D (6 bases). The CDR3 extends over 14 amino acids. The ends were cut back, 4 bases at V and 8 bases at J, with 14 bases in the middle. Germline V gene lookup returns CDR1 MNHEY and CDR2 SMNVEV (reference sequence). The chain's CDR3 is CASSWGGHSEKLFF. In nucleotides, the CDR3 is TGTGCCAGCAGTTGGGGGGGACACTCCGAAAAACTGTTTTTT. The whole variable domain, filled in from reference TRBV27 and TRBJ1-4, reads EAQVTQNPRYLITVTGKKLTVTCSQNMNHEYMSWYRQDPGLGLRQIYYSMNVEVTDKGDVPEGYKVSRKEKRNFPLILESPSPNQTSLYFCASSWGGHSEKLFFGSGTQLSVL.

This clone was seen a handful of times. The rearrangement joins TRBV5-6 to TRBJ2-7; 8 bases agree with TRBD1. Losses at the gene ends were 4 bases for V and 2 bases for J; bases not matched to a gene: 20. This CDR3 region has 19 residues. The V gene's germline CDR1 is SGHDT and CDR2 YYEEEE. In DNA, the CDR3 is TGTGCCAGCAGCCCTCTGAGGAAAGGACAGGGAAGTGGGCCCTACGAGCAGTACTTC. Translated, it gives CASSPLRKGQGSGPYEQYF.

The V gene is TRBV28, the J gene TRBJ2-7; 9 nucleotides align to TRBD2. V was pared by 6 bases and J by 5 bases, with 8 bases of the junction left unmatched. The CDR3 loop spans 14 amino acids. Looked up from germline, CDR1 is MDHEN and CDR2 is SYDVKM. The CDR3 loop is CASSPGGGANEQYF. For the CDR3, the DNA is TGTGCCAGCAGCCCCGGCGGGGGGGCCAACGAGCAGTACTTC.

For this clone: The same CDR3 is also encoded by other DNA sequences in this sample. This sequence joins TRBV7-2 and TRBJ1-5; TRBD1 agrees at 8 bases. The V gene's germline CDR1 is SGHTA and CDR2 FQGNSA. The CDR3 extends over 15 amino acids. V lost 5 bases and J lost 1; bases outside the gene matches: 4. The CDR3 protein is CASSPRQGSNQPQHF. The CDR3, as DNA: TGTGCCAGCAGCCCGAGACAGGGGAGCAATCAGCCCCAGCATTTT.

The chain links TRBV18 to TRBJ2-7; maybe TRBD1 (5 bases). CDR1 and CDR2 from the germline V gene are KGHSH and LQKENI. Trimming removed 4 bases from V and 2 bases from J, with 21 bases in between. The CDR3 totals 17 residues. This chain's CDR3 is CASSQGIVVGAPYEQYF. The CDR3 nucleotides are TGTGCCAGCTCACAAGGCATAGTGGTAGGGGCCCCCTACGAGCAGTACTTC.

The chain is built from TRBV11-2 and TRBJ2-1; 12 bases are a match to TRBD2. Germline V lookup: CDR1 SGHAT, CDR2 FQNNGV. This CDR3 comprises 16 residues. V was pared by 5 bases and J by 10 bases, with 12 bases of the junction left unmatched. The CDR3: CASSRTSGRSYWEQFF. The CDR3 coding sequence is TGTGCCAGCAGCCGTACTAGCGGGAGGTCCTATTGGGAGCAGTTCTTC.

The chain has TRBV7-8 and TRBJ1-1; TRBD1 aligns across 7 bases. Germline V lookup: CDR1 SGHVS, CDR2 FQNEAQ. V lost 5 bases, J lost 5 bases, and 8 bases stayed unmatched. The CDR3 totals 14 residues. The CDR3 sequence is CASSPPQGRTEAFF. For the CDR3, the DNA is TGTGCCAGCAGCCCCCCACAGGGGCGGACTGAAGCTTTCTTT.

The chain employs TRBV27 and TRBJ1-6; 7 nucleotides line up with TRBD1. Germline CDR1 MNHEY, CDR2 SMNVEV (reference sequence). This CDR3 has 15 amino acids. Trimming cost V 5 bases and J 8 bases; bases outside gene matches: 9. CDR3 DNA: TGTGCCAGCAGTCCTTTCGGACAGGTCCATTCACCCCTCCACTTT. Translated: CASSPFGQVHSPLHF.

The rearrangement links TRBV7-2 to TRBJ1-2; D unclear. Looked up from germline, CDR1 is SGHTA and CDR2 is FQGNSA. The CDR3 extends over 14 amino acids. Trimming shortened V by 1 base and J by 2 bases, and 8 bases separated the two germline ends. The CDR3 reads CASSLEPANYGYTF. CDR3 bases: TGTGCCAGCAGCTTAGAGCCTGCCAACTATGGCTACACCTTC.

This chain connects TRBV6-5 to TRBJ1-5; 8 positions match TRBD1. The germline V gene has CDR1 MNHEY and CDR2 SVGAGI. The CDR3 consists of 16 residues. Unmatched junction bases numbered 10, after V lost 4 bases and J lost 5 bases. This CDR3 reads CASSSKRQGADQPQHF. The CDR3 DNA is TGTGCCAGCAGTTCGAAGCGTCAGGGGGCCGATCAGCCCCAGCATTTT.